The sequence of this TCR beta chain was determined in a study of blood T cell repertoires in COVID-19 (dated by TCRdb to 2019 to 2021). Describing the broader study: The collaborator samples originated in the United States, Italy and Spain and spanned the acute and convalescent phases of COVID-19. The material from the prospective study consisted of cDNA or gDNA derived from T cells, B-cell-depleted T cells, or PBMCs. Deeply sampled blood TCRbeta repertoires from subjects exposed to, actively infected with, or recovered from COVID-19 were included in the dataset. The repertoires were released in a freely available public database meant as a resource for research on the immune response to SARS-CoV-2. Samples were obtained from the ongoing ImmuneRACE study (first 160 participants) and from over 1,000 subjects provided by 6 global collaborators. A de-identified subject ID, COVID-19 status, age in years and sex were almost always included in the sample metadata. HLA class I and class II types, where available, came from metadata supplied by the sample provider rather than from assay-based typing.

Concerning this clone: This receptor's antigen is unknown. Per-base qualities were not stored, and no clone one base away is much larger.

From cysteine to phenylalanine, the CDR3 is 14 amino acids long. Only CDR3 DNA remains: 42 bases, in frame from the first base. V was cut back by 3 bases and J by 8 bases, leaving a gap of 16 bases between them. The germline V gene provides CDR1 SGHVS and CDR2 FQNEAQ. Each collaborating institution followed its own protocols to collect whole blood in K2EDTA tubes. For TCRbeta analysis, collaborators shipped samples in one of three forms: frozen whole blood, isolated PBMCs, or DNA extracted from either of those sample types. What the authors observed across the whole study: The quantity of clinical and demographic metadata differed by source and by participant and was supplied without curation.

TCRbeta CDR3 regions were amplified from genomic DNA by means of the immunoSEQ Assay, a bias-controlled multiplex PCR. The paper's data handling went like this. The number of nucleated cells in each sample was estimated by amplification of reference gene primers within the assay. To quantify the absolute abundance of each unique TCRbeta CDR3 rearrangement, sequence reads were collapsed and filtered. Productive Simpson clonality was computed per sample as the square root of Simpson's diversity index over productive rearrangements. TCRdb took this table from immuneACCESS and kept in-frame rearrangements with V and J called. Such tables lack part of the clones; where checked against another copy, unresolved V genes explain under half of the gap, and the rest is unexplained. V and J calls plus clone size are reproduced from that table; the DNA served to infer D and trimming. The sample table records around 190,000 clones; around 83% of these occur just once. The ten largest clones take up 1.5% to 1.9% of the sample.

Sequencing used peripheral blood. This chain is built from TRBV7-8 and TRBJ1-2, and the D gene may be TRBD1, 6 bases matching. The origin of this receptor is a human donor in a cohort sampled during active COVID-19. The DNA reads as follows: TGTGCCAGCAGCTTTACAGGGAGTACAGACGGCTACACCTTC. This yields the protein CASSFTGSTDGYTF.